The TCR beta chain under discussion was sequenced for a study of blood T cell repertoires in COVID-19. About the study: The study drew acute and convalescent COVID-19 samples from the United States, Italy and Spain. T cells, B-cell-depleted T cells, or PBMCs supplied cDNA or gDNA.

Original methodology: By means of reference gene primer amplification, nucleated cell counts were estimated. The protocol was immunoSEQ multiplex PCR, while the TCRdb copy is restricted to in-frame clones and leaves out a portion. The DNA gave D and trimming, while V, J and clone size come from that table. The data contain about 140,000 clones, 65% to 90% of them singletons. The germline V gene has CDR1 MNHEY and CDR2 SMNVEV (reference sequence). The J segment lost 0 bases and the V segment lost 6 bases, leaving 7 bases of the junction unmatched. The CDR3 length is 16 residues. The genes are TRBV27 and TRBJ1-1; TRBD1 matches 10 bases. Sequenced material: peripheral blood. The receptor comes from a human donor in a cohort sampled during active COVID-19. The chain's CDR3 is CASRQPGQGLNTEAFF. DNA for the CDR3: TGTGCCAGCAGACAACCGGGACAGGGGTTGAACACTGAAGCTTTCTTT.